This is a list of T cell receptor beta chains from one sample in a study of T-cell memory formation after mild COVID-19. TCRdb re-called the 5' RACE reads with MiXCR, one entry per CDR3 protein. This sample has roughly 100,000 distinct CDR3 sequences, with roughly 15% found just once. Sequencing was performed on PBMCs or a T cell subset sorted from them (not recorded which). These receptors all come from a man aged 18 to 29 who had mild COVID-19 (a few samples of this study predate the infection). Cell type and time point are not known. Each CDR3 is given without its conserved first and last residue.

v_call,j_call,cdr3_aa
TRBV6-1,TRBJ1-5,ASRTDRVSQPQH
TRBV9,TRBJ1-5,ASSGRDSHQPQH
TRBV27,TRBJ2-7,ASSGTSDHYEQY
TRBV5-8,TRBJ2-3,ASSLATGGTDTQY
TRBV7-2,TRBJ1-3,ASRGWDNTIY
TRBV4-1,TRBJ2-3,ASSQNLQADTQY
TRBV28,TRBJ2-1,ASSSGTGVINEQF
TRBV5-4,TRBJ2-3,ASSSDRDNTDTQY
TRBV4-1,TRBJ1-1,ASSQIEEGTEAF
TRBV5-6,TRBJ2-7,ASSSLSGASGGYEQY
TRBV4-3,TRBJ1-1,ASSQDYETGGMNTEAF
TRBV7-9,TRBJ1-4,ASSSGQLNEKLF
TRBV4-1,TRBJ1-1,ASSQTGRGLMNTEAF
TRBV4-2,TRBJ2-1,ASSLHLSREQF
TRBV5-1,TRBJ2-7,ASSSDRGRDEQY
TRBV13,TRBJ2-5,ASSLGLAGGLETQY
TRBV4-3,TRBJ2-1,ASSQDRNPGTWDEQF
TRBV6-4,TRBJ2-3,ASSDSAGNTDTQY
TRBV4-3,TRBJ1-6,ASSQERGAGNSPLH
TRBV12-3/TRBV12-4,TRBJ2-5,ASSAHTASGGGQETQY
TRBV4-3,TRBJ2-1,ASSQSTGGSYNEQF
TRBV14,TRBJ2-5,AKVDGTQETQY
TRBV19,TRBJ2-1,ASSIRAVHYNEQF
TRBV7-2,TRBJ2-3,ASSHTGGVITDTQY
TRBV5-1,TRBJ2-7,ASSSGGLEQY
TRBV6-2/TRBV6-3,TRBJ1-1,ASRYTRNTEAF
TRBV6-5,TRBJ2-1,ASRTGSEQF
TRBV20-1,TRBJ2-4,SAIEGTGGLNIQY
TRBV15,TRBJ2-5,ATSSDSPQETQY
TRBV9,TRBJ1-3,ASSVNGREGNTIY
TRBV28,TRBJ2-1,ASSPPLRLSYNEQF
TRBV29-1,TRBJ1-1,SAVRGVTEAF
TRBV29-1,TRBJ1-1,SVNMMNTEAF
TRBV4-1,TRBJ2-3,ASSQSTTDTQY
TRBV9,TRBJ1-2,ASSVAEWVNYGYT
TRBV27,TRBJ2-3,ASSSMGITDTQY
TRBV28,TRBJ2-7,ASSPRTLNYEQY
TRBV7-9,TRBJ2-5,ASTDFQETQY
TRBV6-5,TRBJ1-6,ASTPGGNSPLH
TRBV10-3,TRBJ2-1,ATQRGGGNEQF
TRBV7-9,TRBJ1-1,ASSLALPYRPMNTEAF
TRBV9,TRBJ1-5,ASSDGTGKYSNQPQH
TRBV7-9,TRBJ1-5,ASSFEQDNQPQH
TRBV28,TRBJ1-4,ASSPSAPGREKLF
TRBV19,TRBJ1-5,ASRPQGNQPQH
TRBV4-1,TRBJ2-7,ASSQSTRTAYEQY
TRBV5-4,TRBJ2-2,ASSLARNTGELF
TRBV6-2/TRBV6-3,TRBJ2-1,ASSNYLSGGHEQF
TRBV19,TRBJ2-1,ASKDRFYNEQF
TRBV4-1,TRBJ1-1,ASSRNWHTEAF
TRBV5-1,TRBJ1-2,ASNPGTGVPYGYT
TRBV4-3,TRBJ1-5,ASSQDATGFSGGFPQPQH
TRBV15,TRBJ1-3,ATSREPTGDTIY
TRBV5-1,TRBJ2-6,ASSFRSGANVLT
TRBV19,TRBJ2-5,ASSTQGPAMETQY